This T cell receptor (beta chain) was captured in a study of a mutant IDH1 vaccine in newly diagnosed glioma (dated by TCRdb to 2020 to 2023). Regarding the study in general: Vaccination started 4-6 weeks after radiotherapy alone, or was given together with temozolomide cycles in the groups whose treatment included chemotherapy. The approximately 32 treated patients were roughly 62% male and roughly 40% female, with a mean age of roughly 40 years. Prior to enrollment, standard therapy consisting of radiotherapy alone, temozolomide alone, or radiochemotherapy with temozolomide had been administered to patients, with the combination being received by most patients. The week-35 safety follow-up took place at visit V12, and the week-47 end of study took place at visit V13. Peripheral blood was collected at six visits: V03 (baseline), V05, V07, V10, V12 and V13. Longitudinal TCRB deep sequencing was done for 20 to 25 treated patients, wherever samples were available for exploratory analyses. What the work shows at the level of the full study, not this receptor alone: Availability determined which PBMC samples were chosen for TCRB deep sequencing. Pseudoprogression seemed to be unrelated to changes in the top peripheral T cell clonotypes found by TCRB sequencing. Across multiple MHC alleles, vaccine-induced immune responses were seen in approximately 93% of patients. The authors noted that analyses of patient blood samples could not be reproduced because of sample limitations.

V and J are trimmed by 1 base and 0 bases, and the gene matches miss 3 bases of the junction. Including the terminal cysteine and phenylalanine, the CDR3 comprises 16 residues. Just CDR3 DNA is preserved here, 48 bases in frame from base 1. CDR1 and CDR2 are drawn from the germline V gene: MDHEN, SYDVKM. The library was generated by the immunoSEQ multiplex PCR assay. The hsTCRB Kit was used according to the manufacturer's protocol to amplify rearranged TCR beta chain sequences. TCRB libraries were sequenced on an Illumina MiSeq. Per the authors' processing: The kit vendor's proprietary platform handled demultiplexing, trimming and gene mapping. TCRdb stores this immuneACCESS table with in-frame sequences only. Part of the clones is absent; in the studies checked, under half of the shortfall reflects unresolved V genes, and no reason is known for the rest. V, J and clone size derive from that table, while D and trimming were established from the DNA sequence. Present in this sample are some 48,000 clones, over 65% of which were seen just once. Jointly, the top ten make up about 12% of the sample.

A single count supports this clone. There is no known antigen for this receptor. Nothing much larger sits one base from this clone, and base qualities are not available. The time point tag for this specimen amounts to: week 35, safety follow-up. A 20-mer mutant IDH1 peptide at 300 micrograms in Montanide made up each vaccine dose, which was injected subcutaneously together with topical imiquimod. Patients were given eight vaccinations, in weeks 1, 3, 5, 7, 11, 15, 19 and 23, which matched visits V03 through V10. Newly diagnosed WHO grade 3 or 4 IDH1-mutant astrocytomas showing loss of nuclear ATRX were present in the donors. The samples were drawn from NOA16, a multicentre, single-arm, open-label phase I trial in Germany that tested a mutant IDH1 peptide vaccine in humans for the first time. The DNeasy Blood and Tissue Kit was used to extract genomic DNA from EDTA blood for TCRB sequencing.

The chain is encoded by TRBV28 joined to TRBJ2-3; 8 central nucleotides agree with TRBD2. The sequencing used PBMCs, collected from a glioma patient whose treatment included an IDH1 peptide vaccine. The TCR originated in a man aged 35 to 55 with glioma. In nucleotides, the sequence is TGTGCCAGCAGTTTATATACTAGCGGTAGCACAGATACGCAGTATTTT. This encodes CASSLYTSGSTDTQYF. Where the CDR3 stops, the reference TRBV28 and TRBJ2-3 genes take over; the full variable domain is DVKVTQSSRYLVKRTGEKVFLECVQDMDHENMFWYRQDPGLGLRLIYFSYDVKMKEKGDIPEGYSVSREKKERFSLILESASTNQTSMYLCASSLYTSGSTDTQYFGPGTRLTVL.